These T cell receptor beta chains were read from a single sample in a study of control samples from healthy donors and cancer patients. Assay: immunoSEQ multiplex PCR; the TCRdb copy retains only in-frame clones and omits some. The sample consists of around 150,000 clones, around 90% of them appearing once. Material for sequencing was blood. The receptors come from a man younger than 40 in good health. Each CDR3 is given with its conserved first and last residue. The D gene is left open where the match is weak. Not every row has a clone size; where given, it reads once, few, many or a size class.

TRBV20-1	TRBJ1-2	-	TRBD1	CSASGGQVNYGYTF	TGCAGTGCTAGTGGGGGACAGGTGAACTATGGCTACACCTTC
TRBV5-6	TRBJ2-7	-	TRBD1	CASSLGGTGDYEQYF	TGTGCCAGCAGCTTAGGGGGAACAGGGGACTACGAGCAGTACTTC
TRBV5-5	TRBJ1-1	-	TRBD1	CASSTGQGWDTEAFF	TGTGCCAGCAGCACGGGACAGGGGTGGGACACTGAAGCTTTCTTT
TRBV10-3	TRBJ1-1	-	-	CATGGYWNTEAFF	TGTGCCACCGGGGGGTATTGGAACACTGAAGCTTTCTTT
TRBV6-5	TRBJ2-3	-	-	CASSYEARGADTQYF	TGTGCCAGCAGTTACGAGGCGCGAGGGGCAGATACGCAGTATTTT
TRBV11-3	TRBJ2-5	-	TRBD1	CASSSHRDRGQETQYF	TGTGCCAGCAGCTCCCATCGGGACAGGGGGCAAGAGACCCAGTACTTC
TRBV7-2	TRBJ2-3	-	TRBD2	CASSLKLAGGGDTQYF	TGTGCCAGCAGCTTAAAGCTAGCGGGGGGGGGAGATACGCAGTATTTT
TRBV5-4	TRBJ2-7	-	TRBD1	CASSSGQNDEQYF	TGTGCCAGCAGCTCGGGACAGAACGACGAGCAGTACTTC
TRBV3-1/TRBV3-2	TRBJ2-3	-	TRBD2	CASSRAGGDTQYF	TGTGCCAGCAGCCGGGCGGGGGGGGATACGCAGTATTTT
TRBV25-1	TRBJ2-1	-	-	CASSPGGGSYNEQFF	TGTGCCAGCAGCCCAGGGGGGGGCTCCTACAATGAGCAGTTCTTC
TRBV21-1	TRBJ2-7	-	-	CASSTPGPSSYEQYF	TGTGCCAGCAGCACCCCGGGACCTAGCTCCTACGAGCAGTACTTC
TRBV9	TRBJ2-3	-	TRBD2	CASRDPGLAGSTDTQYF	TGTGCCAGCAGAGACCCGGGACTAGCGGGGAGCACAGATACGCAGTATTTT
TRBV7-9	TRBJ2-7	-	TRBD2	CASSPSGGDYEQYF	TGTGCCAGCAGCCCCAGCGGGGGGGACTACGAGCAGTACTTC
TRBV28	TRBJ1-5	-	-	CASSQGRGNQPQHF	TGTGCCAGCAGTCAGGGTCGGGGCAATCAGCCCCAGCATTTT
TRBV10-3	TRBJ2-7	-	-	CAISESPGRYEQYF	TGTGCCATCAGTGAGTCCCCAGGGAGGTACGAGCAGTACTTC
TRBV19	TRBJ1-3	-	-	CASSIMAGEGNTIYF	TGTGCCAGTAGTATTATGGCAGGGGAGGGAAACACCATATATTTT
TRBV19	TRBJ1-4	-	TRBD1	CASRNLLDRGEKLFF	TGTGCCAGTAGGAACCTGTTGGACAGGGGTGAAAAACTGTTTTTT
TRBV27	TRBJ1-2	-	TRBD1	CASSLSPGQGFYGYTF	TGTGCCAGCAGTTTATCCCCGGGACAGGGCTTCTATGGCTACACCTTC
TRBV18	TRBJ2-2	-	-	CASSPSAGRNTGELFF	TGTGCCAGCTCACCATCGGCGGGGAGGAACACCGGGGAGCTGTTTTTT
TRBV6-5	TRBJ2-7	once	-	CASRTSGSTYEQYF	TGTGCCAGCAGAACCTCCGGTTCCACCTACGAGCAGTACTTC
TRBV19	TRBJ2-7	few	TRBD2	CASSIRSASGSQRYEQYF	TGTGCCAGTAGTATCCGGTCGGCTAGCGGGAGTCAACGTTACGAGCAGTACTTC
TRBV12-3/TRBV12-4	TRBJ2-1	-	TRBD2	CASSSGTSGIF	TGTGCCAGCAGTTCCGGGACTAGCGGGATCTTC
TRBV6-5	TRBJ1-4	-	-	CASSRLGSPYEKLFF	TGTGCCAGCAGCCGTCTAGGCAGTCCTTACGAAAAACTGTTTTTT
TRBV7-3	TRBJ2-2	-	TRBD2	CASSALGLPLNTGELFF	TGTGCCAGCAGCGCCCTGGGACTACCGTTGAACACCGGGGAGCTGTTTTTT
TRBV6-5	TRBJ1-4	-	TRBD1	CASGDRVEEKLFF	TGTGCCAGCGGGGACAGGGTTGAAGAAAAACTGTTTTTT
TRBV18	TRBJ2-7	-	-	CASSLGQGFTYEQYF	TGTGCCAGCTCCCTAGGGCAGGGCTTTACCTACGAGCAGTACTTC
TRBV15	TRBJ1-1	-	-	CATSRDPGRTYTEAFF	TGTGCCACCAGCAGAGACCCGGGGCGGACATATACTGAAGCTTTCTTT
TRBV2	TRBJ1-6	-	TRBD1	CASTLRTGYNSPLHF	TGTGCCAGCACCCTAAGGACAGGCTATAATTCACCCCTCCACTTT
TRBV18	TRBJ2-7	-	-	CASSPAAGTHEQYF	TGTGCCAGCTCCCCCGCTGCCGGGACCCACGAGCAGTACTTC
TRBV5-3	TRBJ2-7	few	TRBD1	CARSRGQGDYEQYF	TGTGCCAGAAGCAGGGGACAGGGGGACTACGAGCAGTACTTC
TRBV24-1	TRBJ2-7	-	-	CATSNEGEQYF	TGTGCCACCAGTAATGAGGGGGAGCAGTACTTC
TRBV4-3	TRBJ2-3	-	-	CASSSGTGAIFTQYF	TGCGCCAGCAGCTCCGGGACCGGGGCAATTTTTACGCAGTATTTT
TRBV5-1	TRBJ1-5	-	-	CASPLGSHSNQPQHF	TGCGCCAGCCCCTTGGGCAGCCATAGCAATCAGCCCCAGCATTTT
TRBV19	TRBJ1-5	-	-	CAIYPQGGNQPQHF	TGTGCCATTTACCCCCAGGGTGGCAATCAGCCCCAGCATTTT
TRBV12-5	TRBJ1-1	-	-	CASGLGLAEAFF	TGTGCTAGTGGTTTGGGCTTGGCTGAAGCTTTCTTT
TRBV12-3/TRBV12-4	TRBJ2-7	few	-	CASSFPGTQQYF	TGTGCCAGCAGTTTTCCGGGGACCCAGCAGTACTTC
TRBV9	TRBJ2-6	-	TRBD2	CASSPGLAGGRGANVLTF	TGTGCCAGCAGCCCAGGACTAGCGGGAGGGCGCGGGGCCAACGTCCTGACTTTC
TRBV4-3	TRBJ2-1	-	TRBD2	CASSQPAEAGGIHNEQFF	TGCGCCAGCAGCCAACCCGCCGAAGCGGGGGGTATCCACAATGAGCAGTTCTTC
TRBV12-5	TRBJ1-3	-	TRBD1	CASVWTGGGNTIYF	TGTGCTAGTGTATGGACAGGGGGCGGAAACACCATATATTTT
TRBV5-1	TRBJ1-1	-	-	CASSLAQGWTEAFF	TGCGCCAGCAGCTTGGCCCAGGGATGGACTGAAGCTTTCTTT
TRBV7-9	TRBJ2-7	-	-	CASSLGGVSYEQYF	TGTGCCAGCAGCTTAGGAGGTGTCTCCTACGAGCAGTACTTC
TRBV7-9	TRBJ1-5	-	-	CASSLSSLSTGTQEPQHF	TGTGCCAGCAGCTTAAGTAGTTTGTCTACAGGGACCCAGGAGCCCCAGCATTTT
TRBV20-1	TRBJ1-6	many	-	CSVGAAQPLHF	TGCAGTGTCGGGGCAGCCCAACCCCTCCACTTT
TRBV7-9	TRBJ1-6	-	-	CASSPSGSENSPLHF	TGTGCCAGCAGCCCTAGTGGGTCGGAAAATTCACCCCTCCACTTT
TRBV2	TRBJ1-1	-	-	CASGRDGPSHTEAFF	TGTGCCAGCGGTCGAGACGGACCTTCGCACACTGAAGCTTTCTTT
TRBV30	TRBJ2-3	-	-	CAWLAGGGNTQYF	TGTGCCTGGTTGGCAGGAGGGGGGAATACGCAGTATTTT